This is a list of T cell receptor beta chains from one sample in a study of blood T cell repertoires in COVID-19. This table comes from immunoSEQ multiplex PCR, and its TCRdb copy is limited to in-frame clones, with some not included. The sample holds more than 10,000 clones, around nine tenths seen once. The specimen sequenced was peripheral blood. The receptors derive from a human donor in a cohort sampled during active COVID-19. Each CDR3 is given with its conserved first and last residue. A D gene is named only where the DNA matches it firmly.

V gene: TRBV7-5; J gene: TRBJ1-3; D gene: NA; CDR3 length: 17; CDR3 DNA: TGTGCCAGAAGCTTAGCGCTAACGAGGATTACTGGAAACACCATATATTTT; CDR3 protein: CARSLALTRITGNTIYF
V gene: TRBV4-3; J gene: TRBJ2-1; D gene: TRBD2; CDR3 length: 17; CDR3 DNA: TGCGCCAGCAGCCAAGATTCAAGCGGGGGCCTCACCAATGAGCAGTTCTTC; CDR3 protein: CASSQDSSGGLTNEQFF
V gene: TRBV2; J gene: TRBJ1-5; D gene: TRBD1; CDR3 length: 14; CDR3 DNA: TGTGCCAGCAGTGAACAGGGGGTCAATCAGCCCCAGCATTTT; CDR3 protein: CASSEQGVNQPQHF
V gene: TRBV24-1; J gene: TRBJ2-1; D gene: NA; CDR3 length: 12; CDR3 DNA: TGTGCCACCAGTGCATGGGGCTGGGAGCAGTTCTTC; CDR3 protein: CATSAWGWEQFF
V gene: TRBV7-9; J gene: TRBJ2-3; D gene: TRBD1; CDR3 length: 17; CDR3 DNA: TGTGCCAGCAGCAGTGGGCTCACAGGGGGCGCAACAGATACGCAGTATTTT; CDR3 protein: CASSSGLTGGATDTQYF
V gene: TRBV6-4; J gene: TRBJ2-7; D gene: TRBD2; CDR3 length: 15; CDR3 DNA: TGTGCCAGCAGTGAGGTAGCGGGGGGCGTATACGAGCAGTACTTC; CDR3 protein: CASSEVAGGVYEQYF
V gene: TRBV28; J gene: TRBJ2-7; D gene: TRBD2; CDR3 length: 18; CDR3 DNA: TGTGCCAGCGCCATAGAGGGGCTGTGGAAAACGGGGGGATACGAGCAGTACTTC; CDR3 protein: CASAIEGLWKTGGYEQYF
V gene: TRBV11-2; J gene: TRBJ2-3; D gene: NA; CDR3 length: 14; CDR3 DNA: TGTGCCAGCCGCCAGGATTGGGGCACAGATACGCAGTATTTT; CDR3 protein: CASRQDWGTDTQYF
V gene: TRBV18; J gene: TRBJ2-3; D gene: TRBD2; CDR3 length: 19; CDR3 DNA: TGTGCCAGCTCACCCAAGGGGCTAGCGGGGGGGCTCGGCACAGATACGCAGTATTTT; CDR3 protein: CASSPKGLAGGLGTDTQYF
V gene: TRBV3-1/TRBV3-2; J gene: TRBJ2-7; D gene: NA; CDR3 length: 16; CDR3 DNA: TGTGCCAGGTCCCCTCAGGGGGAGCGGGGGTTCTACGAGCAGTACTTC; CDR3 protein: CARSPQGERGFYEQYF
V gene: TRBV12-3/TRBV12-4; J gene: TRBJ2-7; D gene: NA; CDR3 length: 12; CDR3 DNA: TGTGCCAGCAGTTCACTAGCTAACGAGCAGTACTTC; CDR3 protein: CASSSLANEQYF
V gene: TRBV3-1/TRBV3-2; J gene: TRBJ1-2; D gene: NA; CDR3 length: 16; CDR3 DNA: TGTGCCAGCAGCCCCCCCGACAGCGGGGCATCCTATGGCTACACCTTC; CDR3 protein: CASSPPDSGASYGYTF
V gene: TRBV19; J gene: TRBJ1-1; D gene: TRBD1; CDR3 length: 13; CDR3 DNA: TGTGCCAGTACTCTTACAGGGGACACTGAAGCTTTCTTT; CDR3 protein: CASTLTGDTEAFF
V gene: TRBV19; J gene: TRBJ2-5; D gene: TRBD1; CDR3 length: 14; CDR3 DNA: TGTGCCAGTAGTCCGGACAGGGGGCAAGAGACCCAGTACTTC; CDR3 protein: CASSPDRGQETQYF
V gene: TRBV7-2; J gene: TRBJ1-2; D gene: NA; CDR3 length: 14; CDR3 DNA: TGTGCCAGCAGCTCCGCGGGAGCTAACTATGGCTACACCTTC; CDR3 protein: CASSSAGANYGYTF
V gene: TRBV29-1; J gene: TRBJ1-1; D gene: NA; CDR3 length: 12; CDR3 DNA: TGCAACGTCCAGAGGGGGGGCACTGAAGCTTTCTTT; CDR3 protein: CNVQRGGTEAFF
V gene: TRBV20-1; J gene: TRBJ1-1; D gene: NA; CDR3 length: 14; CDR3 DNA: TGCAGTGCTAGTTCCGTTACAGGGATCACTGAAGCTTTCTTT; CDR3 protein: CSASSVTGITEAFF
V gene: TRBV5-4; J gene: TRBJ1-2; D gene: NA; CDR3 length: 14; CDR3 DNA: TGTGCCAGCAGCTTGGAGGTAACAGACTATGGCTACACCTTC; CDR3 protein: CASSLEVTDYGYTF
V gene: TRBV27; J gene: TRBJ1-6; D gene: NA; CDR3 length: 15; CDR3 DNA: TGTGCCAGCAAAGACCCAGCGCTGGTAGATTCACCCCTCCACTTT; CDR3 protein: CASKDPALVDSPLHF
V gene: TRBV28; J gene: TRBJ1-4; D gene: NA; CDR3 length: 15; CDR3 DNA: TGTGCCAGCAGTCCAGGACGACAGTTCAATGAAAAACTGTTTTTT; CDR3 protein: CASSPGRQFNEKLFF
V gene: TRBV7-9; J gene: TRBJ2-7; D gene: NA; CDR3 length: 14; CDR3 DNA: TGTGCCAGCAGCCCGGGACTGCCGTCCTACGAGCAGTACTTC; CDR3 protein: CASSPGLPSYEQYF
V gene: TRBV2; J gene: TRBJ1-1; D gene: NA; CDR3 length: 15; CDR3 DNA: TGTGCCAGCAGTGAAGCGCCAGGGAGCGGGGCTGAAGCTTTCTTT; CDR3 protein: CASSEAPGSGAEAFF